A single sample gave rise to the 27 T cell receptor beta chains below, sequenced in a study of siplizumab effects on memory and regulatory T cells. The method was immunoSEQ multiplex PCR; TCRdb's version includes in-frame clones alone and lacks a portion of them. The table has approximately 100,000 clones, 91% seen once. Sequenced material: CD4+ T cells sorted from blood. Every receptor here comes from a human donor in good health. Some clones in this sample may be carry-over from other donors' samples.

This chain links TRBV4-1 with TRBJ2-1; 8 nucleotides match TRBD2. The V segment lost 2 bases and the J segment 1 base; nucleotides outside the gene matches: 13. The CDR3 covers 19 residues. Germline V CDR1 and CDR2: MGHRA, YSYEKL. This CDR3 reads CASSQWLAGSSGSYNEQFF. The CDR3 DNA sequence: TGCGCCAGCAGCCAATGGCTAGCGGGCTCCTCGGGGTCCTACAATGAGCAGTTCTTC.

This chain connects TRBV7-3 to TRBJ2-2; D might be TRBD2 (6 bases). CDR3 length: 16 amino acids. Germline V CDR1 and CDR2: SGHTA, FQGTGA. V was clipped by 6 bases and J by 1 base, with 15 bases between them. In DNA, the CDR3 is TGTGCCAGCAGTTCCCCACTAGCTGAGAACACCGGGGAGCTGTTTTTT. It translates to CASSSPLAENTGELFF. The entire variable domain, with the rest obtained from reference TRBV7-3 and TRBJ2-2, is as follows: GAGVSQTPSNKVTEKGKYVELRCDPISGHTALYWYRQSLGQGPEFLIYFQGTGAADDSGLPNDRFFAVRPEGSVSTLKIQRTERGDSAVYLCASSSPLAENTGELFFGEGSRLTVL.

The chain has TRBV7-9 and TRBJ2-7; D not resolved. CDR3 size: 15 residues. Deletions cut 0 bases from V and 6 bases from J, with 15 bases between. Germline lookup yields CDR1 SEHNR and CDR2 FQNEAQ (reference sequence). The CDR3, as DNA: TGTGCCAGCAGCTTAGCCCCCGTTAGAACCTCCGAGCAGTACTTC. This translates into CASSLAPVRTSEQYF.

This sequence joins TRBV19 and TRBJ2-5; 7 nucleotides align to TRBD1. Germline CDR1 reads LNHDA; CDR2 reads SQIVND (reference sequence). With 3 bases clipped from V and 5 bases from J, the junction kept 12 bases outside the gene matches. The CDR3 is 16 residues long. As DNA, the CDR3 is TGTGCCAGTAGTATTGAAGGGGGCCTCTTTCTGGAGACCCAGTACTTC. As protein: CASSIEGGLFLETQYF.

The chain uses TRBV5-1 and TRBJ2-1, with TRBD1 identical over 7 bases. V was pared by 4 bases and J by 0 bases, with 10 bases of the junction left unmatched. The CDR3 spans 17 residues. Germline assignment: CDR1 SGHRS and CDR2 YFSETQ. The CDR3 region has the DNA TGCGCCAGCAGCCCACGACTCAGGGGGAACTCCTACAATGAGCAGTTCTTC. It specifies CASSPRLRGNSYNEQFF. The full variable domain, with the rest looked up from reference TRBV5-1 and TRBJ2-1, is KAGVTQTPRYLIKTRGQQVTLSCSPISGHRSVSWYQQTPGQGLQFLFEYFSETQRNKGNFPGRFSGRQFSNSRSEMNVSTLELGDSALYLCASSPRLRGNSYNEQFFGPGTRLTVL.

The chain combines TRBV5-5 with TRBJ2-2; 12 bases fit TRBD2. This CDR3 region has 18 residues. The V segment lost 3 bases and the J segment 4 bases; nucleotides outside the gene matches: 10. Per the germline V gene, CDR1 is SGHKS and CDR2 is YYEKEE (reference sequence). The CDR3 region has the DNA TGTGCCAGCAGCTCAGGACTAGCGGGACCCCGAGGCACCGGGGAGCTGTTTTTT. Translating it yields CASSSGLAGPRGTGELFF.

The gene calls are TRBV11-2 and TRBJ1-5, with a possible D match to TRBD1 (6 bases). The CDR3 is 13 residues long. The germline gives CDR1 SGHAT, CDR2 FQNNGV. V shed 4 bases and J shed 3 bases, with 7 bases lying between them. As DNA, the CDR3 is TGTGCCAGCAGCTCGGGACACAATCAGCCCCAGCATTTT. Its protein is CASSSGHNQPQHF.

The J gene is TRBJ2-5, the V gene TRBV19, with 11 positions matching TRBD2. Germline assignment: CDR1 LNHDA and CDR2 SQIVND (reference sequence). With 5 bases clipped from V and 4 bases from J, the junction kept 9 bases outside the gene matches. This CDR3 has 16 residues. The CDR3 DNA follows: TGTGCCAGTAGTGGGCTAGCGGGAGGACCCCGAGAGACCCAGTACTTC. Encoded protein: CASSGLAGGPRETQYF.

The rearrangement uses TRBV6-9 and TRBJ1-2; 7 bases fit TRBD1. The CDR3 is made up of 16 amino acids. The trim removed 4 bases at V and 4 bases at J, leaving 12 bases unmatched. Germline loops: CDR1 MNHGY, CDR2 SVAAGI. The CDR3, as DNA: TGTGCCAGCAGTTCACGCCGGGACAGAGACACCTATGGCTACACCTTC. Translating gives CASSSRRDRDTYGYTF.

This clone occurred once. The rearrangement uses TRBV11-2 and TRBJ2-7; the D is unclear. The CDR3 covers 13 residues. V lost 7 bases to trimming and J lost 2 bases, with 12 bases between them. CDR1 and CDR2 (germline): SGHAT, FQNNGV. CDR3 sequence reads: CASTSLFPYEQYF. As DNA, the CDR3 is TGTGCCAGCACCTCCCTTTTTCCCTACGAGCAGTACTTC. Full variable domain (outside the CDR3, taken from reference TRBV11-2 and TRBJ2-7): EAGVAQSPRYKIIEKRQSVAFWCNPISGHATLYWYQQILGQGPKLLIQFQNNGVVDDSQLPKDRFSAERLKGVDSTLKIQPAKLEDSAVYLCASTSLFPYEQYFGPGTRLTVT.

V and J are TRBV7-2 and TRBJ1-5, with D possibly being TRBD1 (6 bases). The CDR3 covers 15 residues. The V end was cut by 5 bases, the J end by 6 bases, with 17 bases between. The germline V gene encodes CDR1 SGHTA and CDR2 FQGNSA. In DNA, the CDR3 is TGTGCCAGCAGCGCCCAGACAGGACGGGCTCAGCCCCAGCATTTT. Translating gives CASSAQTGRAQPQHF.

CDR3 in amino acids: CASSRNSYEQYF. The CDR3 bases are TGTGCCAGCAGTAGGAACTCCTACGAGCAGTACTTC. This rearrangement joins TRBV2 to TRBJ2-7, with unresolved D. The V gene's germline CDR1 is SNHLY and CDR2 FYNNEI. This CDR3 contains 12 residues. Trimming took 5 bases from V and 0 from J, leaving 5 bases between them.

The chain joins TRBV27 to TRBJ1-1; D unresolved. The length of the CDR3 is 13 residues. Germline V gene sequence: CDR1 MNHEY, CDR2 SMNVEV (reference sequence). V shed 2 bases and J shed 5 bases, with 9 bases lying between them. For the CDR3, the DNA is TGTGCCAGCAGTTTAAGGCAGGATACTGAAGCTTTCTTT. This encodes CASSLRQDTEAFF.

This chain links TRBV5-1 with TRBJ1-1; no firm D call. The CDR3 runs 13 residues. Per germline, CDR1 SGHRS and CDR2 YFSETQ. Between the trimmed V and J ends, which lost 10 bases and 3 bases, there was a span of 16 bases. In nucleotides, the CDR3 is TGCGCCTCCCAATACCAGCGGGACACTGAAGCTTTCTTT. It encodes CASQYQRDTEAFF. Combining the CDR3 with reference TRBV5-1 and TRBJ1-1 gives the whole variable domain KAGVTQTPRYLIKTRGQQVTLSCSPISGHRSVSWYQQTPGQGLQFLFEYFSETQRNKGNFPGRFSGRQFSNSRSEMNVSTLELGDSALYLCASQYQRDTEAFFGQGTRLTVV.

The rearrangement joins TRBV6-1 to TRBJ2-5; possibly TRBD2 for D (5 bases). The V end lost 3 bases, the J end lost 4 bases, and 18 bases lay between the germline ends. Looked up from germline, CDR1 is MNHNS and CDR2 is SASEGT. The CDR3 consists of 16 residues. CDR3 sequence: CASSEGGLLGGETQYF. The CDR3 region has the DNA TGTGCCAGCAGTGAGGGTGGACTTCTAGGAGGAGAGACCCAGTACTTC.

V usage is TRBV12-5 and J usage is TRBJ2-3; the D is unclear. V dropped 2 bases and J dropped 2 bases, with 5 bases sitting between them. The germline V gene has CDR1 LGHNT and CDR2 FRNRAP. This CDR3 spans 13 amino acids. This chain's CDR3 is CASGLWYTDTQYF. CDR3 coding DNA: TGTGCTAGTGGTTTGTGGTACACAGATACGCAGTATTTT.

The chain is built from TRBV9 and TRBJ2-1; no definite D call. Germline assignment: CDR1 SGDLS and CDR2 YYNGEE. The CDR3 sequence is 15 residues long. The germline V and J ends were trimmed by 2 bases and 0 bases, with 9 bases remaining between them. CDR3 protein: CASSVLPGSYNEQFF. The CDR3 nucleotides are TGTGCCAGCAGCGTTCTCCCAGGCTCCTACAATGAGCAGTTCTTC. Combining the CDR3 with reference TRBV9 and TRBJ2-1 gives the whole variable domain DSGVTQTPKHLITATGQRVTLRCSPRSGDLSVYWYQQSLDQGLQFLIQYYNGEERAKGNILERFSAQQFPDLHSELNLSSLELGDSALYFCASSVLPGSYNEQFFGPGTRLTVL.

J is TRBJ2-7 and V is TRBV7-8, with D hard to call. CDR1 and CDR2 from the germline V gene are SGHVS and FQNEAQ. The CDR3 covers 11 residues. The V end lost 7 bases, the J end lost 5 bases, and 9 bases lay between the germline ends. The CDR3 nucleotides are TGTGCCAGCAACCAAGCACACGAGCAGTACTTC. It translates to CASNQAHEQYF.

This rearrangement joins TRBV2 to TRBJ2-7; TRBD1 matches 8 bases. From germline, CDR1 is SNHLY and CDR2 FYNNEI. The CDR3 has 15 residues. The V and J ends lost 4 bases and 2 bases, in that order; junction bases with no gene match: 7. The CDR3 loop reads CASSGDRGPTYEQYF. In DNA, the CDR3 is TGTGCCAGCAGTGGTGACAGGGGCCCGACCTACGAGCAGTACTTC.

This sequence joins TRBV5-1 and TRBJ2-7, with 9 nucleotides matching TRBD1. Unmatched junction bases numbered 6, after V lost 5 bases and J lost 0 bases. Germline V gene sequence: CDR1 SGHRS, CDR2 YFSETQ. The CDR3 is 15 amino acids. The CDR3 DNA is TGCGCCAGCAGTCTGACAGGGGGAAGCTCCTACGAGCAGTACTTC. It yields the protein CASSLTGGSSYEQYF.

Only a few counts were recorded for this clone. The CDR3 coding sequence is TGCGCCAGCAGCCAAGCCGATCTCGGGCAGGTAAACAATGAGCAGTTCTTC. Translated, it gives CASSQADLGQVNNEQFF. The J gene is TRBJ2-1, the V gene TRBV4-1; D not certain. The ends were cut back, 1 base at V and 5 bases at J, with 18 bases in the middle. Germline values: CDR1 MGHRA, CDR2 YSYEKL. The CDR3 consists of 17 residues.

The genes are TRBV9 and TRBJ2-5, with TRBD1 identical over 7 bases. The CDR3 is made up of 14 amino acids. V lost 0 bases and J lost 3; bases outside the gene matches: 2. CDR1 and CDR2 (germline): SGDLS, YYNGEE. The CDR3 reads CASSVGDSKETQYF. CDR3 nucleotides: TGTGCCAGCAGCGTAGGGGACAGTAAAGAGACCCAGTACTTC. Looking up the rest from reference TRBV9 and TRBJ2-5 gives the full variable domain: DSGVTQTPKHLITATGQRVTLRCSPRSGDLSVYWYQQSLDQGLQFLIQYYNGEERAKGNILERFSAQQFPDLHSELNLSSLELGDSALYFCASSVGDSKETQYFGPGTRLLVL.

The V gene is TRBV27, the J gene TRBJ2-2; maybe TRBD2 (6 bases). The CDR3 totals 15 residues. The V and J ends lost 2 bases and 2 bases respectively, with 9 bases between them. Per germline, CDR1 MNHEY and CDR2 SMNVEV (reference sequence). The CDR3 DNA is TGTGCCAGCAGTTTAACGGGAGTTAACACCGGGGAGCTGTTTTTT. It translates to CASSLTGVNTGELFF.

The chain carries TRBV5-4 and TRBJ2-7; D uncertain. V shed 0 bases and J shed 2 bases, with 18 bases lying between them. CDR1 is SGHNT and CDR2 is YYREEE in the germline V gene (reference sequence). There are 17 residues in the CDR3. The CDR3 bases are TGTGCCAGCAGCTTGGGATGGTCGGTTTCAAGCGCCTACGAGCAGTACTTC. Translated: CASSLGWSVSSAYEQYF.

This clone was observed a few times. The gene calls are TRBV5-1 and TRBJ2-5; D ambiguous. V was pared by 0 bases and J by 2 bases, with 5 bases between. The CDR3 is 13 residues long. Germline CDR1 SGHRS, CDR2 YFSETQ. CDR3 sequence reads: CASSLGSQETQYF. CDR3 nucleotides: TGCGCCAGCAGCTTGGGATCTCAAGAGACCCAGTACTTC.

The chain is built from TRBV6-1 and TRBJ2-1, with D hard to call. The V and J ends lost 4 bases and 2 bases respectively, with 6 bases between them. Germline-derived CDR1 and CDR2 are MNHNS and SASEGT. This CDR3 is built from 13 residues. The CDR3 DNA sequence: TGTGCCAGCAGTGGTCTAACCTACAATGAGCAGTTCTTC. It encodes CASSGLTYNEQFF.

The chain joins TRBV28 to TRBJ1-2; maybe TRBD1 (5 bases). V dropped 4 bases and J dropped 4 bases, with 37 bases sitting between them. There are 22 residues in the CDR3. Germline CDR1 is MDHEN and CDR2 is SYDVKM. The CDR3 reads CASSYSSLSLGTEYLHGYGYTF. CDR3 DNA: TGTGCCAGCAGTTATTCGAGCCTAAGTCTCGGGACGGAGTACCTGCATGGCTATGGCTACACCTTC.